This note documents a single T cell receptor (beta chain) sequence. The antigen is unknown. Patients chosen for sequencing had shown CD8+CD57+ cell expansion by flow cytometry. Severe acquired aplastic anemia was the diagnosis recorded for all patients. Genomic DNA acted as the template from which TCR beta VDJ combination and CDR3 sequence profiling were carried out. TCRdb called the reads again in MiXCR, with one record for every CDR3 protein. The sample lists approximately 160,000 distinct CDR3 sequences, around 47% occurring once. The data stem from a study of CD8+CD57+ T cells in acquired aplastic anemia. In the study overall: Sorted CD4+ and CD8+ cell DNA averaged roughly 3.2 ug.

Points from the study as a whole: Patients and controls shared 25 to 30 CD8+ CDR3 sequences.

The germline V gene encodes CDR1 MNHEY and CDR2 SVGEGT. CDR3 length: 14 residues. Trimming took 6 bases from V and 6 from J; bases not matched to a gene: 6. The chain carries TRBV6-2 or TRBV6-3 and TRBJ2-7; TRBD1 aligns across 12 bases. The origin of this receptor is a human donor with aplastic anemia. The sequencing input was sorted CD4+, CD8+, or CD8+CD57+ T cells (not recorded which) from PBMCs. The DNA for the CDR3 is TGTGCCAGCAGCCGGGGACAGGGGGCAGGCGAGCAGTACTTC. Translating it yields CASSRGQGAGEQYF.